One and the same sample provided the 22 T cell receptor beta chains below, sequenced in a study of T cells after yellow fever vaccination. MiXCR, applied by TCRdb to the 5' RACE reads, yields one record per CDR3 protein. Seen here are approximately 110,000 distinct CDR3 sequences, roughly 8.9% observed once, and the top ten hold 25%. The sequenced sample was CD8+ T cells sorted from PBMCs, obtained 45 days after the yellow fever booster vaccination. The receptors here all came from a man aged 30 to 39 who received the YFV17D yellow fever vaccine.

CDR3 residues: CSASGRDTENWPTEAFF. Written as DNA, the CDR3 is TGCAGTGCTAGTGGGAGGGACACTGAAAATTGGCCCACTGAAGCTTTCTTT. This chain uses TRBV20-1 with TRBJ1-1, with D maybe TRBD1 (6 bases). Trimming shortened V by 3 bases and J by 4 bases, and 24 bases separated the two germline ends. Germline V lookup: CDR1 DFQATT, CDR2 SNEGSKA (reference sequence). The CDR3 spans 17 residues.

This clonotype was detected ten times or more. V gene TRBV7-9 combines with J gene TRBJ2-1, with D uncertain. Germline loops: CDR1 SEHNR, CDR2 FQNEAQ (reference sequence). The CDR3 has 13 residues. Deletions cut 2 bases from V and 7 bases from J, with 9 bases between. Here the CDR3 DNA reads TGTGCCAGCAGCTTACCTTTGTCAAATGAGCAGTTCTTC. Residues: CASSLPLSNEQFF.

This clonotype was seen repeatedly, ten times or more. The J gene is TRBJ2-1, the V gene TRBV20-1; 7 bases agree with TRBD1. CDR1 is DFQATT, CDR2 SNEGSKA, per germline (reference sequence). The CDR3 is 16 residues long. The trim removed 0 bases at V and 0 bases at J, leaving 5 bases unmatched. The CDR3 loop reads CSARDVQGNSYNEQFF. The CDR3 DNA sequence: TGCAGTGCTAGAGACGTACAGGGGAACTCCTACAATGAGCAGTTCTTC.

In its sample, this clonotype was seen many times. The V gene is TRBV4-3, the J gene TRBJ2-2; D uncertain. Germline V CDR1 and CDR2: LGHNA, YSLEER. CDR3 length: 14 amino acids. V was pared by 1 base and J by 8 bases, with 11 bases between. Here the CDR3 DNA reads TGCGCCAGCAGCCAAGGCAGAATCTTGGGGGAGCTGTTTTTT. It translates to CASSQGRILGELFF.

This clonotype showed up many times. The chain employs TRBV5-5 and TRBJ2-7, with a tentative D call TRBD1 (6 bases). The V gene's germline CDR1 is SGHKS and CDR2 YYEKEE (reference sequence). This CDR3 comprises 15 residues. Trimming shortened V by 1 base and J by 3 bases, and 14 bases separated the two germline ends. In nucleotides, the CDR3 is TGTGCCAGCAGCTTGACCCCAGGGGCGGTCTACGAGCAGTACTTC. This encodes CASSLTPGAVYEQYF.

The V call is TRBV27, the J call TRBJ2-2, with D unresolved. The CDR3 is made up of 12 amino acids. Germline V CDR1 and CDR2: MNHEY, SMNVEV (reference sequence). V was cut by 5 bases and J by 4 bases, with 5 bases left in between. This CDR3 reads CASSTTTGELFF. The DNA for the CDR3 is TGTGCCAGCAGTACCACCACCGGGGAGCTGTTTTTT.

There are many counts of this clonotype. The chain is built from TRBV5-1 and TRBJ2-2; D gene ambiguous. CDR3 size: 11 residues. The germline gives CDR1 SGHRS, CDR2 YFSETQ. With 6 bases removed from V and 4 bases from J, the gap between germline ends came to 4 bases. The CDR3 is CASTVTGELFF. In nucleotides, the CDR3 is TGCGCCAGCACCGTCACCGGGGAGCTGTTTTTT. Full variable domain (missing parts from reference TRBV5-1 and TRBJ2-2): KAGVTQTPRYLIKTRGQQVTLSCSPISGHRSVSWYQQTPGQGLQFLFEYFSETQRNKGNFPGRFSGRQFSNSRSEMNVSTLELGDSALYLCASTVTGELFFGEGSRLTVL.

A remark on this clonotype: Just one base apart from a much larger clone, this may be a read error. The V call is TRBV12-3 or TRBV12-4, the J call TRBJ2-7, with D perhaps matching TRBD1 (5 bases). The CDR3 sequence is 12 residues long. CDR3 sequence (DNA): TGTGCCAGCAGACTTGACAGTTACGAGCTGTACTTC. The encoded protein is CASRLDSYELYF.

In this sample, this clonotype turned up many times. This chain joins TRBV27 and TRBJ1-1; TRBD1 matches 7 bases. Unmatched junction bases numbered 7, after V lost 2 bases and J lost 7 bases. CDR3 length: 14 residues. Germline values: CDR1 MNHEY, CDR2 SMNVEV (reference sequence). The CDR3 sequence: CASSLTAGQLEAFF. The CDR3, as DNA: TGTGCCAGCAGTTTAACCGCGGGACAGCTTGAAGCTTTCTTT.

This clonotype showed up just a few times. V gene TRBV27 combines with J gene TRBJ1-5; D gene uncertain. This CDR3 has 14 residues. Germline loops: CDR1 MNHEY, CDR2 SMNVEV (reference sequence). V lost 6 bases and J 0 bases, leaving 9 bases between the germline ends. The CDR3 DNA reads as TGTGCCAGCAGCCCCGAACCTAGCAATCAGCCCCAGCATTTT. As protein: CASSPEPSNQPQHF.

This clonotype was seen only a few times. The V gene is TRBV7-9, the J gene TRBJ2-7, with D unclear. Trimming took 5 bases from V and 3 from J, leaving 5 bases between them. Germline CDR1 is SEHNR and CDR2 is FQNEAQ (reference sequence). The length of the CDR3 is 11 residues. CDR3 coding DNA: TGTGCCAGCAGCCACGACTACGAGCAGTACTTC. This encodes CASSHDYEQYF. The full variable domain, completed using reference TRBV7-9 and TRBJ2-7, is DTGVSQNPRHKITKRGQNVTFRCDPISEHNRLYWYRQTLGQGPEFLTYFQNEAQLEKSRLLSDRFSAERPKGSFSTLEIQRTEQGDSAMYLCASSHDYEQYFGPGTRLTVT.

This clonotype has ten or more counts. V gene TRBV12-3 or TRBV12-4 combines with J gene TRBJ2-1; 13 positions agree with TRBD2. The CDR3 extends over 15 amino acids. The J segment lost 4 bases and the V segment lost 6 bases, leaving 3 bases of the junction unmatched. CDR3 amino acids: CASSGGLAGYNEQFF. The CDR3 coding sequence is TGTGCCAGCAGCGGGGGACTAGCGGGGTACAATGAGCAGTTCTTC.

The chain has TRBV6-2 or TRBV6-3 and TRBJ2-7; 10 positions match TRBD2. Trimming at V came to 2 bases and at J to 4 bases, leaving 2 bases not matched to a gene. The CDR3 has 14 residues. The germline CDR1 and CDR2 sequences are MNHEY and SVGEGT. The CDR3 region has the DNA TGTGCCAGCAGTTACGCGGGACTAGCGTACGAGCAGTACTTC. This encodes CASSYAGLAYEQYF.

This clonotype has ten or more counts. The J gene is TRBJ2-2, the V gene TRBV29-1, with 8 bases fitting TRBD1. The CDR3 runs 16 residues. The germline V gene encodes CDR1 SQVTM and CDR2 ANQGSEA. V shed 3 bases, J shed 7 bases, and the junction held 13 bases outside the gene matches. The CDR3 here is CSVDRTGLGRHGELFF. CDR3 DNA sequence: TGCAGCGTTGACCGGACAGGGCTTGGGCGCCACGGGGAGCTGTTTTTT.

This clonotype was detected ten times or more. The rearrangement links TRBV29-1 to TRBJ2-7, with D possibly being TRBD2 (6 bases). The V and J ends lost 5 bases and 7 bases respectively, with 18 bases between them. Germline CDR1 is SQVTM and CDR2 is ANQGSEA. This CDR3 is built from 13 residues. CDR3: CSVLSGQTGEQYF. The CDR3 DNA is TGCAGCGTTCTTAGCGGTCAAACGGGGGAGCAGTACTTC.

To note about this clonotype: One end of the junction fails to match germline, which may point to a read error. CDR3 region: CSSSSESGSWAEQFF. As DNA, the CDR3 is TGTTCCAGCAGCTCCGAGAGCGGGAGTTGGGCTGAGCAGTTCTTC. The V gene is TRBV7-6, the J gene TRBJ2-1; 8 nucleotides align to TRBD2. Germline lookup yields CDR1 SGHVS and CDR2 FNYEAQ. The CDR3 length is 15 residues.

This clonotype was observed at least ten times. This chain connects TRBV6-5 to TRBJ2-7, with TRBD1 matching over 7 bases. The length of the CDR3 is 14 residues. The germline V gene encodes CDR1 MNHEY and CDR2 SVGAGI. After removal of 6 bases from V and 4 bases from J, the junction contained 9 bases not matched to a gene. Here the CDR3 reads CASSPGQRFYEQYF. CDR3 sequence (DNA): TGTGCCAGCAGCCCGGGACAGCGCTTTTACGAGCAGTACTTC.

This clonotype showed up many times. The J gene is TRBJ2-3, the V gene TRBV6-2 or TRBV6-3; D possibly corresponds to TRBD2 (6 bases). Between the trimmed V and J ends, which lost 7 bases and 5 bases, there was a span of 13 bases. The CDR3 runs 13 residues. Germline CDR1 reads MNHEY; CDR2 reads SVGEGT. CDR3 sequence reads: CASTGEDKDTQYF. The CDR3 nucleotides are TGTGCCAGCACCGGGGAGGACAAAGATACGCAGTATTTT.

This clonotype was counted at least ten times. The chain couples TRBV27 to TRBJ2-6, with no clear D. The CDR3 sequence is 15 residues long. From germline, CDR1 is MNHEY and CDR2 SMNVEV (reference sequence). Trimming removed 7 bases at V and 1 base at J, with 11 bases between. CDR3 protein: CASKALGSGANVLTF. DNA for the CDR3: TGTGCCAGCAAGGCCCTTGGGTCTGGGGCCAACGTCCTGACTTTC.

This clonotype came up many times. The chain recombines TRBV7-2 with TRBJ2-7, with D unclear. Trimming left V 0 bases short and J 5 bases short, with 8 bases between. In germline, CDR1 is SGHTA, CDR2 FQGNSA. The CDR3 contains 13 residues. In DNA form, the CDR3 reads TGTGCCAGCAGCTTAGCGGAGTTCCACGAGCAGTACTTC. Amino acid sequence: CASSLAEFHEQYF. The full variable domain, completed using reference TRBV7-2 and TRBJ2-7, is GAGVSQSPSNKVTEKGKDVELRCDPISGHTALYWYRQSLGQGLEFLIYFQGNSAPDKSGLPSDRFSAERTGGSVSTLTIQRTQQEDSAVYLCASSLAEFHEQYFGPGTRLTVT.

This clonotype was observed many times. The chain uses TRBV7-9 and TRBJ1-1, with TRBD1 as a possible D gene (5 bases). Trimming left V 5 bases short and J 1 base short, with 14 bases between. The CDR3 is 15 residues long. Germline lookup yields CDR1 SEHNR and CDR2 FQNEAQ (reference sequence). The CDR3 is CASSGGEGSNTEAFF. CDR3 bases: TGTGCCAGCAGCGGGGGGGAGGGTTCGAACACTGAAGCTTTCTTT.

A word on this clonotype: A much larger clone is a single base away; this may be a read error. The CDR3 protein is CASKLWDEQFF. The CDR3 nucleotides are TGTGCCAGCAAACTATGGGATGAGCAGTTCTTC. V gene TRBV27 combines with J gene TRBJ2-1; D gene ambiguous. The CDR3 totals 11 residues. V lost 7 bases to trimming and J lost 8 bases, with 9 bases between them. Germline CDR1 and CDR2: MNHEY and SMNVEV (reference sequence).